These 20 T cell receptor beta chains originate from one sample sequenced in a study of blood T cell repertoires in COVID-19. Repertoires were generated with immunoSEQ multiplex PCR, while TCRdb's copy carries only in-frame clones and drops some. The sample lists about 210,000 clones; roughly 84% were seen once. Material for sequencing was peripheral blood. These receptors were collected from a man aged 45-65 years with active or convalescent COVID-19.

The CDR3 protein is CASSYSGTSGSATKNIQYF. The CDR3 DNA is TGTGCCAGCAGTTACTCGGGGACTAGCGGGAGTGCCACCAAAAACATTCAGTACTTC. This sequence joins TRBV6-2 or TRBV6-3 and TRBJ2-4; 14 bases fit TRBD2. The CDR3 runs to 19 residues. The germline V gene has CDR1 MNHEY and CDR2 SVGEGT. J gave up 2 bases and V 0 bases, and 6 bases lay outside the gene matches.

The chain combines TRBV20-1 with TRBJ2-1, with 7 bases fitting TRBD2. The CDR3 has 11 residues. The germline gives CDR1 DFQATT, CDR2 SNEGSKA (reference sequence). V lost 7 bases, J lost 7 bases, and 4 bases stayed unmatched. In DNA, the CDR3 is TGCAGTGTAACTAGCGAAAATGAGCAGTTCTTC. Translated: CSVTSENEQFF.

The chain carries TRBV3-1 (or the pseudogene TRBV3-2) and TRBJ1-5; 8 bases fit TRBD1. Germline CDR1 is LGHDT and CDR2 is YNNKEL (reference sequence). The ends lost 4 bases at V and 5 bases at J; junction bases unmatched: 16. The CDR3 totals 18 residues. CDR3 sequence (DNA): TGTGCCAGCAGCCCCTACAACGGACAGGGAGTAGGTGATCAGCCCCAGCATTTT. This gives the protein CASSPYNGQGVGDQPQHF.

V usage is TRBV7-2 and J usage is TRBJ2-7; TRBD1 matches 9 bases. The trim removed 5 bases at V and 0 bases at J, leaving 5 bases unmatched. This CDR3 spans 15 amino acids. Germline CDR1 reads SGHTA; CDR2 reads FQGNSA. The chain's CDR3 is CASSRGQGYSYEQYF. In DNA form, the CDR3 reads TGTGCCAGCAGCAGGGGACAGGGCTACTCCTACGAGCAGTACTTC. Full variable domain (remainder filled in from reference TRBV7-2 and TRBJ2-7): GAGVSQSPSNKVTEKGKDVELRCDPISGHTALYWYRQSLGQGLEFLIYFQGNSAPDKSGLPSDRFSAERTGGSVSTLTIQRTQQEDSAVYLCASSRGQGYSYEQYFGPGTRLTVT.

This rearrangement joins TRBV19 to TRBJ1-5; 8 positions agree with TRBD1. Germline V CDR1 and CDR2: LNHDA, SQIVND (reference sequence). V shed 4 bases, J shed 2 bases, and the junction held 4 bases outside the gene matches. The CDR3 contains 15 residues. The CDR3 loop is CASSTDREGNQPQHF. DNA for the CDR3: TGTGCCAGTAGTACGGACAGGGAAGGCAATCAGCCCCAGCATTTT.

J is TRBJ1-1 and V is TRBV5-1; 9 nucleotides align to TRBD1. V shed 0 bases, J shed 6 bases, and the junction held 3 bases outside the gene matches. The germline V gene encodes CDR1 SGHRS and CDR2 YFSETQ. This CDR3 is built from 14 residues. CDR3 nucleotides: TGCGCCAGCAGCTTGGACAGGGGGCTGGCTGAAGCTTTCTTT. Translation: CASSLDRGLAEAFF. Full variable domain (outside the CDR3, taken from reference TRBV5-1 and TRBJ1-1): KAGVTQTPRYLIKTRGQQVTLSCSPISGHRSVSWYQQTPGQGLQFLFEYFSETQRNKGNFPGRFSGRQFSNSRSEMNVSTLELGDSALYLCASSLDRGLAEAFFGQGTRLTVV.

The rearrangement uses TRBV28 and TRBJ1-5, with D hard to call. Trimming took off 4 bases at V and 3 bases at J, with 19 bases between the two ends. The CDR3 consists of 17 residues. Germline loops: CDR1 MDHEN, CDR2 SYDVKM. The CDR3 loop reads CASSSFREGFLNQPQHF. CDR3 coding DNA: TGTGCCAGCAGTTCCTTCCGGGAAGGGTTCCTCAATCAGCCCCAGCATTTT.

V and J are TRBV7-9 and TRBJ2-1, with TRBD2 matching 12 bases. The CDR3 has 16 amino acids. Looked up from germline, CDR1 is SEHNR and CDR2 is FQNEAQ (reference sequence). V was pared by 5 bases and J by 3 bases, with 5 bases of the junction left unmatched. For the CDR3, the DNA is TGTGCCAGCAGCCCAAGACTAGCGGGAGACTACAATGAGCAGTTCTTC. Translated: CASSPRLAGDYNEQFF.

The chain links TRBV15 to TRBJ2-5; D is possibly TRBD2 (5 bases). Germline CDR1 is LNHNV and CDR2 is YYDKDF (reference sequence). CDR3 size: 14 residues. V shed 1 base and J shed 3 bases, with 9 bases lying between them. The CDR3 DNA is TGTGCCACCAGCAGAGTACCGGGAAAAGAGACCCAGTACTTC. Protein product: CATSRVPGKETQYF.

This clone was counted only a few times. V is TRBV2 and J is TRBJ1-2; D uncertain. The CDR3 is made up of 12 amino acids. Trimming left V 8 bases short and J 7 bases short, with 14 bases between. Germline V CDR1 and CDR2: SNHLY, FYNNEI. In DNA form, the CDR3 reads TGTGCCAGCGATGGCGGAGTGGGTGGCTACACCTTC. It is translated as CASDGGVGGYTF.

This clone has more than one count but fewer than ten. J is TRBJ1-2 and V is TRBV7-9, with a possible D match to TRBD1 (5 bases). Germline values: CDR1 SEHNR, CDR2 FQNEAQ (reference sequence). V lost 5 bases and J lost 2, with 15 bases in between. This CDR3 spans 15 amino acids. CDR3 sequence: CASSPMRGGNYGYTF. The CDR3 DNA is TGTGCCAGCAGCCCCATGCGGGGGGGAAACTATGGCTACACCTTC.

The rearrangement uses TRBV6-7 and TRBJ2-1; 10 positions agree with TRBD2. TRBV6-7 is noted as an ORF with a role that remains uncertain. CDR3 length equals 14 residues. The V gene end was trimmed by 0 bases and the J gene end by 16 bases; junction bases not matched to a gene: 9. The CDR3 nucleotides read TGTGCCAGCAGTTACTCGACCGGTCAGCGGGAGGGTTTCTTC. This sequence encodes CASSYSTGQREGFF.

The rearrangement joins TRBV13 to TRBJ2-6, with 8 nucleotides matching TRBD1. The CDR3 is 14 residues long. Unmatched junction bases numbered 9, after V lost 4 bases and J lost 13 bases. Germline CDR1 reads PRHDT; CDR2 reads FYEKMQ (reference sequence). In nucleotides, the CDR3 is TGTGCCAGCAGCTCCGGGAATGGACAGGGAGTCCTGACTTTC. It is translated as CASSSGNGQGVLTF.

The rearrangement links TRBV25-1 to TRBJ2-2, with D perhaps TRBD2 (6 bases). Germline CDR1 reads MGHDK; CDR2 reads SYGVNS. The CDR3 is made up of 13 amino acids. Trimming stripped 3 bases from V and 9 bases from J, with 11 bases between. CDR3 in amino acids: CASSEWGDRELFF. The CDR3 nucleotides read TGTGCCAGCAGTGAGTGGGGGGACCGGGAGCTGTTTTTT.

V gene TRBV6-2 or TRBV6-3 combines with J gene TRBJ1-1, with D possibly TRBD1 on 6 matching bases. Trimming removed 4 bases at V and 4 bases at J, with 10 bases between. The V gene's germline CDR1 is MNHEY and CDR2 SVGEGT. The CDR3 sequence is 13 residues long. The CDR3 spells CASSLDRATEAFF. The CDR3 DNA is TGTGCCAGCAGTTTGGACAGAGCCACTGAAGCTTTCTTT.

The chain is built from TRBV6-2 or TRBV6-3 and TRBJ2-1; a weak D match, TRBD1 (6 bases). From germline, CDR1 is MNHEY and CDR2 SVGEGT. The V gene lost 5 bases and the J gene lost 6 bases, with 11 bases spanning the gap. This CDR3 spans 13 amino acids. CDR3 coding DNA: TGTGCCAGCAGTGACCCCAGGGGCAATGAGCAGTTCTTC. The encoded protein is CASSDPRGNEQFF.

The CDR3, as DNA: TGTGCCAGCAGTTCCGACAGGGTTTATCAGCCCCAGCATTTT. Translating gives CASSSDRVYQPQHF. The chain couples TRBV28 to TRBJ1-5; TRBD1 matches at 7 bases. The germline gives CDR1 MDHEN, CDR2 SYDVKM. V was pared by 4 bases and J by 5 bases, with 5 bases of the junction left unmatched. The CDR3 has 14 amino acids.

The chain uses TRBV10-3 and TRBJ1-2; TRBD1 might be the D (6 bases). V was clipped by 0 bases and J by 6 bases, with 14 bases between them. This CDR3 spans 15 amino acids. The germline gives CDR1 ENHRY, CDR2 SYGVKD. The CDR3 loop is CAISESWGQRNGYTF. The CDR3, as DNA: TGTGCCATCAGTGAGTCCTGGGGACAAAGAAATGGCTACACCTTC.

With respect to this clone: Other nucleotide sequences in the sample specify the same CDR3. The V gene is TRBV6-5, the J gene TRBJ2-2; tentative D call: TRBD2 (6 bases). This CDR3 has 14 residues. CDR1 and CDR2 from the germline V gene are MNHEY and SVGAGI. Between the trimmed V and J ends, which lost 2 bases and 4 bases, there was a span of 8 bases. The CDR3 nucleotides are TGTGCCAGCAGTTACGGTAGCGGCACCGGGGAGCTGTTTTTT. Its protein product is CASSYGSGTGELFF.

The chain's CDR3 is CASRGQGAWGEKLFF. The CDR3 DNA follows: TGTGCCAGCAGGGGCCAGGGGGCCTGGGGTGAAAAACTGTTTTTT. This chain uses TRBV6-5 with TRBJ1-4; 8 bases line up with TRBD1. The CDR3 contains 15 residues. The germline V gene has CDR1 MNHEY and CDR2 SVGAGI. V lost 6 bases, J lost 7 bases, and 10 bases stayed unmatched.